This T cell receptor (beta chain) stems from a study of response to subunit inactivated influenza vaccine. Findings and limits, study-wide: Each seasonal flu vaccination may recruit only limited new T cells, authors suggested.

TCRdb itself ran the RT-PCR reads through MiXCR, one entry per CDR3 protein. The top ten clones hold approximately 7% of a sample with hundreds of thousands of distinct CDR3 sequences, approximately 14% of them seen once. To note about this clonotype: Its antigen remains unidentified.

Trimming removed 6 bases from V and 0 bases from J; junction bases left unmatched: 4. The CDR3 has 14 amino acids. Germline CDR1 reads ENHRY; CDR2 reads SYGVKD. Specimen: PBMCs from blood, collected 14 to 15 days before vaccination. The clonotype comes from a man aged 45-65 years who received an inactivated influenza vaccine. The rearrangement joins TRBV10-3 to TRBJ2-7; 8 nucleotides align to TRBD1. CDR3 loop: CAISPDRVSYEQYF. CDR3 in DNA: TGTGCCATCAGCCCGGACAGGGTCTCCTACGAGCAGTACTTC.